The sequence of this T cell receptor (beta chain) was determined in a study of cytomegalovirus exposure and HLA in healthy donors. This clone was counted a few times. What it binds is not known. Study-wide points: Productive status was seen about 90% or about 30% of the time for most TCR beta V segments in an earlier analysis. Later on, analysis showed that most CMV-associated TCR beta chains appeared to be HLA-restricted. In a later analysis, 15,000 to 20,000 TCR beta sequences were associated with HLA alleles at 0.05 false discovery rate.

At collection, donors were nominally healthy, but unrecorded immune exposures were probable. Primers: 60 Vbeta forward and 13 Jbeta reverse. The repertoire was sequenced with immunoSEQ multiplex PCR; TCRdb's copy has only in-frame clones and lacks some. Among about 160,000 clones listed, roughly four fifths were seen once. CDR1 and CDR2 (germline): WSHSY, SAAADI. The CDR3 consists of 13 residues. V gave up 8 bases and J gave up 2 bases; unmatched junction bases: 3. This chain connects TRBV10-2 to TRBJ1-1; 9 bases map to TRBD1. The sample comprised PBMCs. The TCR was taken from a female donor in good health and CMV-seronegative. This CDR3 reads CASRTGVNTEAFF. The CDR3 coding sequence is TGCGCCAGCCGGACAGGGGTCAACACTGAAGCTTTCTTT.